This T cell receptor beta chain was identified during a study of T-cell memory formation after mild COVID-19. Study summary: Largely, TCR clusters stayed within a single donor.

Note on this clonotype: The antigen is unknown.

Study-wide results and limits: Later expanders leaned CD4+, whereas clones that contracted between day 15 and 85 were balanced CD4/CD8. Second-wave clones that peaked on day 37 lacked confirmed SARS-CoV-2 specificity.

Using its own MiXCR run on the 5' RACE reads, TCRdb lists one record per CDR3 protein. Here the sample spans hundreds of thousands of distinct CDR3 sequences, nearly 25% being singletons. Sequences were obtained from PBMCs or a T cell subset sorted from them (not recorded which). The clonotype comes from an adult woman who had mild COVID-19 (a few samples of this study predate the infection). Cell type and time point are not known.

CDR3 loop: CAIGQRSSYNEQFF. CDR3 coding DNA: TGTGCCATCGGTCAGAGAAGCTCCTACAATGAGCAGTTCTTC. J is TRBJ2-1 and V is TRBV10-3; D remains unclear. This CDR3 is built from 14 residues. Trimming removed 8 bases from V and 0 bases from J, with 11 bases in between. Per the germline V gene, CDR1 is ENHRY and CDR2 is SYGVKD.